This T cell receptor (beta chain) appears in the sequencing data of a study of blood T cell repertoires in COVID-19. Study in general: Samples taken during acute and convalescent COVID-19 were collected in the United States, Italy and Spain. Sample material is recorded as cDNA or gDNA derived from T cells, B-cell-depleted T cells, or PBMCs.

This CDR3 spans 12 amino acids. Germline values: CDR1 SGHTS, CDR2 YDEGEE. V lost 0 bases and J 7 bases, leaving 7 bases between the germline ends. Authors' data handling: It was from reference gene primer amplification that nucleated cell counts were estimated. Here immunoSEQ multiplex PCR was the method, and the copy in TCRdb shows in-frame clones only, minus some. V and J calls and clone size follow that table, whereas D and trimming were derived from the DNA. Among approximately 77,000 clones listed, approximately 88% were seen once. The receptor was isolated from a woman older than 75 with acute or convalescent COVID-19. V and J are TRBV5-8 and TRBJ1-2; D is undetermined. Input material: peripheral blood. CDR3 nucleotide sequence: TGTGCCAGCAGCTTGGACTGGTCTGGCTACACCTTC. Amino acids: CASSLDWSGYTF.